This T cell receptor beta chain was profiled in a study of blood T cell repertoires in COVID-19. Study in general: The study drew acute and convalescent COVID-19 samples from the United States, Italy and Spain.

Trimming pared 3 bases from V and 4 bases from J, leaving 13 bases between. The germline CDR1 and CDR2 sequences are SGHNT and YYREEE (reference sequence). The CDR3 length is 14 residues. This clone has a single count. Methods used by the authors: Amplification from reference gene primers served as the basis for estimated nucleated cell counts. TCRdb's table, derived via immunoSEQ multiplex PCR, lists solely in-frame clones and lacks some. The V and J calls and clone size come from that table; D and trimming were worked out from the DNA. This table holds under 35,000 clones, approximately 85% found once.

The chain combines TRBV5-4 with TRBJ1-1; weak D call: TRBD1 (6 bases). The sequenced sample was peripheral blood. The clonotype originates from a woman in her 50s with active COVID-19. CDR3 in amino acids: CASSWDKSSTEAFF. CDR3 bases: TGTGCCAGCAGCTGGGACAAGTCTAGCACTGAAGCTTTCTTT.